The 14 T cell receptor beta chains presented below share a single source sample, sequenced in a study of OX40 agonist ivuxolimab in advanced cancers. The library was prepared using the immunoSEQ multiplex PCR assay. TCRdb limited this immuneACCESS table to in-frame rearrangements with V and J called. A share of clones is missing; checked studies link under half to unresolved V genes, and the rest is unexplained. The sample table shows 60,000 to 85,000 clones, and around 92% are seen once. Less than 10% of the sample is taken by the ten largest. Here the sequenced sample was CD4+ or CD8+ T cells sorted from blood, taken in a trial of the OX40 agonist ivuxolimab. The receptors here all came from an adult with an advanced solid tumor such as melanoma, head and neck, liver or kidney cancer.

This clone showed up just once. J is TRBJ2-3 and V is TRBV19; 7 bases are a match to TRBD2. Germline V gene data show CDR1 as LNHDA and CDR2 as SQIVND (reference sequence). The CDR3 consists of 16 residues. With 5 bases clipped from V and 1 base from J, the junction kept 9 bases outside the gene matches. CDR3: CASSFQTSYGTDTQYF. Here the CDR3 DNA reads TGTGCCAGTAGTTTCCAGACTAGCTACGGCACAGATACGCAGTATTTT.

The CDR3 region has the DNA TGCAGCGTTGGAGGGGTACGGGAAAACACCTTC. Translation gives CSVGGVRENTF. This chain uses TRBV29-1 with TRBJ1-2, with D possibly being TRBD1 (5 bases). The CDR3 loop spans 11 amino acids. Trimming took off 4 bases at V and 12 bases at J, with 15 bases between the two ends. Germline lookup yields CDR1 SQVTM and CDR2 ANQGSEA. Supplemented by reference TRBV29-1 and TRBJ1-2, the full variable domain reads SAVISQKPSRDICQRGTSLTIQCQVDSQVTMMFWYRQQPGQSLTLIATANQGSEATYESGFVIDKFPISRPNLTFSTLTVSNMSPEDSSIYLCSVGGVRENTFGSGTRLTVV.

The gene calls are TRBV27 and TRBJ1-4, with 8 bases aligning to TRBD1. The germline gives CDR1 MNHEY, CDR2 SMNVEV (reference sequence). V was pared by 6 bases and J by 8 bases, with 8 bases of the junction left unmatched. The CDR3 is made up of 14 amino acids. CDR3 sequence (DNA): TGTGCCAGCAGGCCAGGGGGCGCCGGGGAAAAACTGTTTTTT. Translation gives CASRPGGAGEKLFF.

The chain has TRBV9 and TRBJ1-2; D gene ambiguous. The CDR3 totals 14 residues. Germline V gene lookup returns CDR1 SGDLS and CDR2 YYNGEE. Trimming removed 6 bases at V and 4 bases at J, with 16 bases between. The CDR3 nucleotides are TGTGCCAGCAAACTACTAACGACGGCCTATGGCTACACCTTC. Translated, it gives CASKLLTTAYGYTF.

V is TRBV4-1 and J is TRBJ2-1, with D possibly matching TRBD2 (6 bases). Between the trimmed V and J ends, which lost 1 base and 3 bases, there was a span of 10 bases. The CDR3 extends over 15 amino acids. Germline-derived CDR1 and CDR2 are MGHRA and YSYEKL. CDR3 sequence (DNA): TGCGCCAGCAGCCAAGTAGGCGGGATCTACAATGAGCAGTTCTTC. This encodes CASSQVGGIYNEQFF.

V and J are TRBV7-9 and TRBJ2-7, with TRBD1 matching 7 bases. After removal of 3 bases from V and 2 bases from J, the junction contained 7 bases not matched to a gene. Germline V CDR1 and CDR2: SEHNR, FQNEAQ (reference sequence). The CDR3 has 15 residues. CDR3 sequence (DNA): TGTGCCAGCAGCTTCGCGGACAGGTTCCCCTACGAGCAGTACTTC. The encoded protein is CASSFADRFPYEQYF.

The chain employs TRBV9 and TRBJ2-3; TRBD1 or TRBD2 may be the D gene (5 bases each). This CDR3 has 12 residues. Trimming took 5 bases from V and 2 from J, leaving 6 bases between them. Germline CDR1 SGDLS, CDR2 YYNGEE. In DNA, the CDR3 is TGTGCCAGCAGGGGGACCACAGATACGCAGTATTTT. Translation: CASRGTTDTQYF.

This chain uses TRBV10-3 with TRBJ2-3; 9 bases align to TRBD2. The V gene's germline CDR1 is ENHRY and CDR2 SYGVKD. J lost 6 bases, V lost 7 bases, and 8 bases had no gene match. The CDR3 sequence is 14 residues long. CDR3 region: CAITSGLAYDTQYF. CDR3 coding DNA: TGTGCCATCACCTCGGGACTAGCATATGATACGCAGTATTTT.

This clone occurred once. V usage is TRBV9 and J usage is TRBJ2-3; 7 nucleotides align to TRBD2. The length of the CDR3 is 14 residues. Germline CDR1 and CDR2: SGDLS and YYNGEE. V shed 5 bases, J shed 1 base, and the junction held 4 bases outside the gene matches. CDR3 amino acids: CASRSGGGTDTQYF. CDR3 in DNA: TGTGCCAGCAGGTCGGGGGGTGGCACAGATACGCAGTATTTT.

CDR3 region: CASSPEPGGYGTEAFF. The CDR3 coding sequence is TGCGCCAGCAGCCCGGAACCTGGGGGTTATGGCACTGAAGCTTTCTTT. The rearrangement uses TRBV5-1 and TRBJ1-1; tentatively, D is TRBD1 (5 bases). V gave up 4 bases and J gave up 4 bases, with 20 bases separating them. The CDR3 runs to 16 residues. Germline V CDR1 and CDR2: SGHRS, YFSETQ.

The chain joins TRBV5-4 to TRBJ2-7; no clear D. The ends were cut back, 2 bases at V and 4 bases at J, with 10 bases in the middle. This CDR3 contains 13 residues. Germline V gene lookup returns CDR1 SGHNT and CDR2 YYREEE (reference sequence). The CDR3 region has the DNA TGTGCCAGCAGCTTCTGGGGTTTATACGAGCAGTACTTC. Translation gives CASSFWGLYEQYF.

This chain joins TRBV30 and TRBJ2-7, with D perhaps assigned TRBD1 or TRBD2 (5 bases each). Germline CDR1 and CDR2: GTSNPN and SVGIG (reference sequence). V was pared by 8 bases and J by 2 bases, with 16 bases between. This CDR3 spans 13 amino acids. The CDR3 sequence is CAATGTAAYEQYF. CDR3 sequence (DNA): TGTGCCGCAACCGGGACCGCGGCCTACGAGCAGTACTTC. Full variable domain (outside the CDR3, taken from reference TRBV30 and TRBJ2-7): SQTIHQWPATLVQPVGSPLSLECTVEGTSNPNLYWYRQAAGRGLQLLFYSVGIGQISSEVPQNLSASRPQDRQFILSSKKLLLSDSGFYLCAATGTAAYEQYFGPGTRLTVT.

The chain combines TRBV13 with TRBJ2-7; TRBD2 matches at 7 bases. Germline V gene data show CDR1 as PRHDT and CDR2 as FYEKMQ (reference sequence). V lost 1 base and J lost 6; bases outside the gene matches: 9. This CDR3 region has 15 residues. Here the CDR3 DNA reads TGTGCCAGCAGCTTAGCGGGAGGTGGGGATCCCGAGCAGTACTTC. Amino acid sequence: CASSLAGGGDPEQYF.

The genes are TRBV29-1 and TRBJ2-7, with D tentatively TRBD1 (7 bases). Trimming pared 7 bases from V and 4 bases from J, leaving 17 bases between. The length of the CDR3 is 13 residues. The germline V gene has CDR1 SQVTM and CDR2 ANQGSEA. CDR3 DNA: TGCAGCGCCGCGGGACAGCAGGATTACGAGCAGTACTTC. This translates into CSAAGQQDYEQYF.